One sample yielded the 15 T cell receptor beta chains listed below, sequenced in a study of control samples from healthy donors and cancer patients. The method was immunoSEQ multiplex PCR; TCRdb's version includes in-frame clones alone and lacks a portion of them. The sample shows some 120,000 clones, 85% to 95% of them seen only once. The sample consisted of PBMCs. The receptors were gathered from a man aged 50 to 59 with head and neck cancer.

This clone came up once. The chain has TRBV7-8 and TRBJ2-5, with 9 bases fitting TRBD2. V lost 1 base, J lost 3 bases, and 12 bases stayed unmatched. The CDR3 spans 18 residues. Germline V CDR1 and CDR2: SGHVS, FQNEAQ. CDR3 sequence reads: CASSLEVQAGGRKETQYF. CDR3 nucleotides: TGTGCCAGCAGCTTAGAAGTGCAAGCGGGGGGCCGAAAAGAGACCCAGTACTTC.

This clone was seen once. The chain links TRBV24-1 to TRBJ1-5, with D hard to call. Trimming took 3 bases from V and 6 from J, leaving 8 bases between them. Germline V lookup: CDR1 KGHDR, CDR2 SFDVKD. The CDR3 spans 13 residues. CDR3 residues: CATSDGPVQPQHF. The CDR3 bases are TGTGCCACCAGTGATGGGCCGGTTCAGCCCCAGCATTTT.

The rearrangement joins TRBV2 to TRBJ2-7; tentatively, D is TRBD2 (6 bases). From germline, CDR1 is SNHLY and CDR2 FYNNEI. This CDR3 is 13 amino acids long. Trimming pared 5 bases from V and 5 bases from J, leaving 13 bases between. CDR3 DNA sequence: TGTGCCAGCAGTCGGGTGGGACTGGACGAGCAGTACTTC. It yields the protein CASSRVGLDEQYF.

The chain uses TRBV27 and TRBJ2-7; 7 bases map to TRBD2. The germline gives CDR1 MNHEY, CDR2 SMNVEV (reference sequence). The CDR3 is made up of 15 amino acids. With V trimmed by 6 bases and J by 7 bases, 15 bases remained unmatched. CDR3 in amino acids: CASRKLLGGVREQYF. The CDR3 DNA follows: TGTGCCAGCAGGAAACTGTTGGGGGGGGTGAGGGAGCAGTACTTC.

CDR3 amino acids: CASSLRQSNQPQHF. CDR3 coding DNA: TGTGCCAGCAGTTTGCGGCAGAGCAATCAGCCCCAGCATTTT. The rearrangement uses TRBV28 and TRBJ1-5; D uncertain. V lost 3 bases and J lost 1, with 7 bases in between. There are 14 residues in the CDR3. The germline V gene has CDR1 MDHEN and CDR2 SYDVKM.

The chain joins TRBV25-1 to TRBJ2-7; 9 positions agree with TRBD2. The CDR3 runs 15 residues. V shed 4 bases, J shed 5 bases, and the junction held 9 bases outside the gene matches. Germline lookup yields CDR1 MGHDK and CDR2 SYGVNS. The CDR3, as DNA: TGTGCCAGCAGTGCATTTAATAGCGGGAGAAACGAGCAGTACTTC. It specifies CASSAFNSGRNEQYF.

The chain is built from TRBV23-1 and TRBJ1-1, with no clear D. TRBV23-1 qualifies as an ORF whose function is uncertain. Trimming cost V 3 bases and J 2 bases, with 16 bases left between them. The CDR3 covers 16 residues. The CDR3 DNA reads TGCGCCAGCAGTCAGTCGGACGGACGATCCAACACTGAAGCTTTCTTT. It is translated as CASSQSDGRSNTEAFF.

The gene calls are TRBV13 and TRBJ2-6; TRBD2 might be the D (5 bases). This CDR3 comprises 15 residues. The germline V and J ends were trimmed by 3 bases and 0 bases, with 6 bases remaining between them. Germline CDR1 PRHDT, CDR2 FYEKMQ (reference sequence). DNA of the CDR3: TGTGCCAGCAGCTTCGGGGACTCTGGGGCCAACGTCCTGACTTTC. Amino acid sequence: CASSFGDSGANVLTF.

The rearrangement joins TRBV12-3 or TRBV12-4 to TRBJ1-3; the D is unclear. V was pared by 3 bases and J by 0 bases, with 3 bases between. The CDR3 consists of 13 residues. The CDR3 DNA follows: TGTGCCAGCAGTTTGAGCTCTGGAAACACCATATATTTT. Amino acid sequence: CASSLSSGNTIYF.

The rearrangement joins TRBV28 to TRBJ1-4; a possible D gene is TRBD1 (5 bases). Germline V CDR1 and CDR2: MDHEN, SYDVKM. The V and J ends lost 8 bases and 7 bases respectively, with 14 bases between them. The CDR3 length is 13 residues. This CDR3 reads CASYGGFGEKLFF. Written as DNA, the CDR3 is TGTGCCAGCTATGGGGGATTCGGTGAAAAACTGTTTTTT.

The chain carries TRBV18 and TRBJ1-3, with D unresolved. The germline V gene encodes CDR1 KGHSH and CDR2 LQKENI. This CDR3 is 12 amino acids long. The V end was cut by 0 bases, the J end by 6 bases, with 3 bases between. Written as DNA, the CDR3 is TGTGCCAGCTCACCACCCAAAAACACCATATATTTT. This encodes CASSPPKNTIYF.

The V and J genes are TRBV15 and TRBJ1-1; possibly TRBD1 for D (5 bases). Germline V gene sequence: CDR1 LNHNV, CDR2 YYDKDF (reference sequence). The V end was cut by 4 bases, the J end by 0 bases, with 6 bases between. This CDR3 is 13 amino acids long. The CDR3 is CATSKGVNTEAFF. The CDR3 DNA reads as TGTGCCACCAGCAAAGGGGTGAACACTGAAGCTTTCTTT.

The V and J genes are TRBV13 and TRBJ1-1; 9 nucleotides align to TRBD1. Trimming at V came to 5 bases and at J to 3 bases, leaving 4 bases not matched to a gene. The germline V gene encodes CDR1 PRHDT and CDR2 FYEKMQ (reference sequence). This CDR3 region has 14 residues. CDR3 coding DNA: TGTGCCAGCAGCGAAGACAGGGGGGACACTGAAGCTTTCTTT. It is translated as CASSEDRGDTEAFF.

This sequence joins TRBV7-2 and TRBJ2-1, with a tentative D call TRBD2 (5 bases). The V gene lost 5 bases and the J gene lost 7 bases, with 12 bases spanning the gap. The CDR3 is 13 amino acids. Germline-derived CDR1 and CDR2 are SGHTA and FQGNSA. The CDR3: CASSPRTLNEQFF. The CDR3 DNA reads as TGTGCCAGCAGCCCCCGGACTCTGAATGAGCAGTTCTTC. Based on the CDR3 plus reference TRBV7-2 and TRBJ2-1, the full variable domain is GAGVSQSPSNKVTEKGKDVELRCDPISGHTALYWYRQSLGQGLEFLIYFQGNSAPDKSGLPSDRFSAERTGGSVSTLTIQRTQQEDSAVYLCASSPRTLNEQFFGPGTRLTVL.

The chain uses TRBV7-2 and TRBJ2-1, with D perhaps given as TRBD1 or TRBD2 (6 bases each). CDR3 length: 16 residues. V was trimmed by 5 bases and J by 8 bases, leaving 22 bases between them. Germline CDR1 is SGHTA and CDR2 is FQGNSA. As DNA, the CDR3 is TGTGCCAGCAGCCCCGGAAGGGGGGCTTTCCGTCATGAGCAGTTCTTC. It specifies CASSPGRGAFRHEQFF. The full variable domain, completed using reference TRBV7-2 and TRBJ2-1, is GAGVSQSPSNKVTEKGKDVELRCDPISGHTALYWYRQSLGQGLEFLIYFQGNSAPDKSGLPSDRFSAERTGGSVSTLTIQRTQQEDSAVYLCASSPGRGAFRHEQFFGPGTRLTVL.